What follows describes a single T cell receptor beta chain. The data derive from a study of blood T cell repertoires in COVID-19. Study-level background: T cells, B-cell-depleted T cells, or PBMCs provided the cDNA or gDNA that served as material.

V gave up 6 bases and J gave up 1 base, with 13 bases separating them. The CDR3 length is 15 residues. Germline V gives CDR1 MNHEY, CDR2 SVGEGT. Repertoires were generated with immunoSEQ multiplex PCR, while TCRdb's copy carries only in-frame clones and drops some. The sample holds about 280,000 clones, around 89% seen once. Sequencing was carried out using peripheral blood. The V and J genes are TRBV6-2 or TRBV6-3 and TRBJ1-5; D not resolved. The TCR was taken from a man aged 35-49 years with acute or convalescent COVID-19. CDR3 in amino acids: CASSLGGLSNQPQHF. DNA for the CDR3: TGTGCCAGCAGCCTGGGAGGGTTGAGCAATCAGCCCCAGCATTTT.